The present entry profiles one T cell receptor beta chain with its context. Its antigen is unknown. The data were taken from a study of post-analysis software for immune sequencing data. Study-wide results and limits: About five TRBV segments, including TRBV5-6, TRBV5-1 and TRBV20-1, were more frequent in patients than controls. Versus controls, multiple sclerosis patients showed significantly lower diversity (normalized Chao1).

Carried by the TCR beta cDNA libraries were unique molecular identifiers. Via MiXCR, TCRdb re-called the PCR reads, giving one row per CDR3 protein. Of about 380,000 distinct CDR3 sequences listed, about a third were seen once; the top ten hold 13%. Germline trimming cut 6 bases from V and 0 bases from J; bases unmatched to any gene: 2. This CDR3 contains 14 residues. The germline V gene encodes CDR1 PRHDT and CDR2 FYEKMQ (reference sequence). The clonotype comes from a girl between 5 and 17 years old with multiple sclerosis. The sample comprised blood. This chain links TRBV13 with TRBJ1-2; 9 positions agree with TRBD1. CDR3: CASSDRGTNYGYTF. In DNA form, the CDR3 reads TGTGCCAGCAGTGACAGGGGGACTAACTATGGCTACACCTTC.